The source of this T cell receptor (beta chain) is a study of cytomegalovirus exposure and HLA in healthy donors. With regard to this clone: Its antigen is not identified.

The data were produced by immunoSEQ multiplex PCR, yet TCRdb's version contains in-frame clones alone and is incomplete. This sample yields 150,000 to 170,000 clones, of which 75% to 90% are seen a single time; around 20% belongs to the top ten. The study's findings and limits: First-cohort TCR clusters were later found to tend to co-occur in the 90 to 150 validation repertoires. TCR beta chains numbering 164 were designated cytomegalovirus-associated. In vitro work confirmed that a few CMV-associated chains recognize CMV antigens.

Germline V gene lookup returns CDR1 SGHTA and CDR2 FQGNSA. The CDR3 sequence is 12 residues long. With 0 bases removed from V and 3 bases from J, the gap between germline ends came to 3 bases. V usage is TRBV7-2 and J usage is TRBJ2-7, with unresolved D. This sequence was found in a young man in good health and CMV-seropositive. The sample comprised PBMCs. The DNA for the CDR3 is TGTGCCAGCAGCTTAGCACACTACGAGCAGTACTTC. Encoded protein: CASSLAHYEQYF. The variable domain in full, with the rest retrieved from reference TRBV7-2 and TRBJ2-7, is GAGVSQSPSNKVTEKGKDVELRCDPISGHTALYWYRQSLGQGLEFLIYFQGNSAPDKSGLPSDRFSAERTGGSVSTLTIQRTQQEDSAVYLCASSLAHYEQYFGPGTRLTVT.